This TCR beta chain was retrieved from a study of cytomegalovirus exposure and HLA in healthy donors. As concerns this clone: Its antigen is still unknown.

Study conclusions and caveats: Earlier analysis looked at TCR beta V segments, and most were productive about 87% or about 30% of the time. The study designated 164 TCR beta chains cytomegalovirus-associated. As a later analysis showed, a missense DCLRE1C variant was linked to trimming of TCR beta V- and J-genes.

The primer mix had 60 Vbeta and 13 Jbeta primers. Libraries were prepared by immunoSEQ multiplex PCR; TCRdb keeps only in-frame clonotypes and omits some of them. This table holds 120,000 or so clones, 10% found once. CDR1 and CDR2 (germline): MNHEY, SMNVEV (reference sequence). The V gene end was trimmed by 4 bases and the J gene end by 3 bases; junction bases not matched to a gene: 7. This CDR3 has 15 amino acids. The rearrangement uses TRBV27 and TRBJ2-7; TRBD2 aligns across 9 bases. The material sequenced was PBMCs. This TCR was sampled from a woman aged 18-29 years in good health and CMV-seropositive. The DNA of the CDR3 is TGTGCCAGCAGTTCCATAGCGGGAGAACTCTACGAGCAGTACTTC. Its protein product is CASSSIAGELYEQYF.